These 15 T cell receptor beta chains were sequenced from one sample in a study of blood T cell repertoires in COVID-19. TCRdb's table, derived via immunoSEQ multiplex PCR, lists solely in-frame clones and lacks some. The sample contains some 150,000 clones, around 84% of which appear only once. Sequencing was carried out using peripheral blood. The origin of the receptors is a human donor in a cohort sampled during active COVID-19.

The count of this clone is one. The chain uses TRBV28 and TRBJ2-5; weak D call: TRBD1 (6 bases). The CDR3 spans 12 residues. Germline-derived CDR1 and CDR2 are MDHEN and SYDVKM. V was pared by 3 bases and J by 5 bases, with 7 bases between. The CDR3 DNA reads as TGTGCCAGCAGTTTGAGGGGGGAGACCCAGTACTTC. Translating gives CASSLRGETQYF.

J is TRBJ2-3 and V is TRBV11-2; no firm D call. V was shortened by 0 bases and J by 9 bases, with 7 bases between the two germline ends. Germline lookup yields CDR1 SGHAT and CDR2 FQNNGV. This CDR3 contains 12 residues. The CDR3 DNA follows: TGTGCCAGCAGCTTAGAGATGAGGACGCAGTATTTT. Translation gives CASSLEMRTQYF. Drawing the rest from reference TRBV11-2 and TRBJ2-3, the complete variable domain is EAGVAQSPRYKIIEKRQSVAFWCNPISGHATLYWYQQILGQGPKLLIQFQNNGVVDDSQLPKDRFSAERLKGVDSTLKIQPAKLEDSAVYLCASSLEMRTQYFGPGTRLTVL.

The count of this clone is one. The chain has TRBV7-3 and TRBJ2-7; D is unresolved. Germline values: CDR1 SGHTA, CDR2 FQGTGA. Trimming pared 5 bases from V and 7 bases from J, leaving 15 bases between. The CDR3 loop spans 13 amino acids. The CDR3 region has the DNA TGTGCCAGCAGCAAGACTGTGAGTGAAGAGCAGTACTTC. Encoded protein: CASSKTVSEEQYF.

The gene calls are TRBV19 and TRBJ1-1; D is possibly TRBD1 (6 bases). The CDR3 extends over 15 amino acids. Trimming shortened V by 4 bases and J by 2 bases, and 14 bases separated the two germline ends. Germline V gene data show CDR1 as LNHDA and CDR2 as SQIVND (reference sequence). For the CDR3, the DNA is TGTGCCAGTAGTAAAACCGGGACAACAAACACTGAAGCTTTCTTT. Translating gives CASSKTGTTNTEAFF.

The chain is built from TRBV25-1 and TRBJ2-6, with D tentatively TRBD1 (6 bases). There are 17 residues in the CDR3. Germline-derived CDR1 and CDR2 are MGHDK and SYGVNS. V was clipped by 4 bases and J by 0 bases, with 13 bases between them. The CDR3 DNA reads TGTGCCAGCAGTGGGTGGACAGCCCGCTCTGGGGCCAACGTCCTGACTTTC. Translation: CASSGWTARSGANVLTF.

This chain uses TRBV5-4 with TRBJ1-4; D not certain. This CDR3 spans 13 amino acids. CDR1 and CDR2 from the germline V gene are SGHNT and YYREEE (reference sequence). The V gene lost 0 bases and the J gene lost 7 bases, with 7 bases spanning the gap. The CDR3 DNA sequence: TGTGCCAGCAGCTTGGAGCGTGGTGAAAAACTGTTTTTT. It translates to CASSLERGEKLFF.

This chain's CDR3 is CAISEPRQTSWGYTF. As DNA, the CDR3 is TGTGCCATCAGTGAGCCCCGACAGACCTCTTGGGGCTACACCTTC. V and J are TRBV10-3 and TRBJ1-2, with D possibly TRBD1 on 5 matching bases. V shed 2 bases and J shed 8 bases, with 18 bases lying between them. The CDR3 runs to 15 residues. Germline CDR1 is ENHRY and CDR2 is SYGVKD.

CDR3 region: CASSLQGADEQFF. The CDR3 DNA is TGTGCCAGCAGCTTACAGGGGGCCGATGAGCAGTTCTTC. The chain carries TRBV11-2 and TRBJ2-1, with 8 bases matching TRBD1. The CDR3 sequence is 13 residues long. The germline V gene encodes CDR1 SGHAT and CDR2 FQNNGV. The trim removed 2 bases at V and 8 bases at J, leaving 2 bases unmatched.

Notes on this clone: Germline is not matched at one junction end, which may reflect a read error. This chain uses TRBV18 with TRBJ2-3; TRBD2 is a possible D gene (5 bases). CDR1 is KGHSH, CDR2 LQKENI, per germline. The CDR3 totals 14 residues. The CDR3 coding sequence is TGTGCCAGCTCAACACCCGGGGTCACAGATACGCAGTATTTT. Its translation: CASSTPGVTDTQYF.

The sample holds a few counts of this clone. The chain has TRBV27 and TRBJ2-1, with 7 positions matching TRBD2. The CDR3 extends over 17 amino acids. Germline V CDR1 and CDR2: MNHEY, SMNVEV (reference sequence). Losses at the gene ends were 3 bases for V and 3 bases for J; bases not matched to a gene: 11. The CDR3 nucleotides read TGTGCCAGCAGTTTTACGGGGGGTTCCTTAATCTACAATGAGCAGTTCTTC. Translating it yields CASSFTGGSLIYNEQFF.

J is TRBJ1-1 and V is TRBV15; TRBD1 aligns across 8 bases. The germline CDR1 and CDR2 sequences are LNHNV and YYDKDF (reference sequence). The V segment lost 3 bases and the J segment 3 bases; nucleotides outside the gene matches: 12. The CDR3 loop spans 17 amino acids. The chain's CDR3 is CATSRGSGGAGDTEAFF. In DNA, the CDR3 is TGTGCCACCAGCAGGGGGTCAGGGGGCGCGGGGGACACTGAAGCTTTCTTT.

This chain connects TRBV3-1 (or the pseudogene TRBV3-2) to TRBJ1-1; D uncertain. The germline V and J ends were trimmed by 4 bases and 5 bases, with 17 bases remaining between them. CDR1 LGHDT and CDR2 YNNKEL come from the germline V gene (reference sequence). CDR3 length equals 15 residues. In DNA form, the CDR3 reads TGTGCCAGCAGCCTCGAGGAGGCCCGTCGGACTGAAGCTTTCTTT. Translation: CASSLEEARRTEAFF.

Here the CDR3 reads CASSRGTGRNTEAFF. The CDR3 coding sequence is TGTGCCAGCAGCCGCGGGACAGGAAGAAACACTGAAGCTTTCTTT. This sequence joins TRBV7-8 and TRBJ1-1, with 8 bases fitting TRBD1. Looked up from germline, CDR1 is SGHVS and CDR2 is FQNEAQ. The CDR3 is made up of 15 amino acids. Trimming cost V 5 bases and J 2 bases; bases outside gene matches: 7.

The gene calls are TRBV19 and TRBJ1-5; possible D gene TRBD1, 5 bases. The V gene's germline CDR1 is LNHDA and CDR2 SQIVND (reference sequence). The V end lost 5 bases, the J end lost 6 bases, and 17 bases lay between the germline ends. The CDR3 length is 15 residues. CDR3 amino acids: CASSPKTASSQPQHF. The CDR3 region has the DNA TGTGCCAGTAGTCCCAAGACAGCGTCGAGTCAGCCCCAGCATTTT.

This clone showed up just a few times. The CDR3 reads CASSEVVDMNTEAFF. CDR3 coding DNA: TGTGCCAGCAGTGAAGTGGTAGACATGAACACTGAAGCTTTCTTT. V and J are TRBV6-1 and TRBJ1-1; no firm D call. Germline V gene sequence: CDR1 MNHNS, CDR2 SASEGT. V was cut by 1 base and J by 0 bases, with 9 bases left in between. The CDR3 has 15 residues.